The next 26 T cell receptor beta chains were all read from a single sample in a study of T-cell memory formation after mild COVID-19. Using its own MiXCR run on the 5' RACE reads, TCRdb lists one record per CDR3 protein. The sample comprises roughly 130,000 distinct CDR3 sequences, 15% to 20% of which are singletons, and approximately 15% rests with the top ten. Material for sequencing was PBMCs or a T cell subset sorted from them (not recorded which). The source of these receptors is an adult woman who had mild COVID-19 (a few samples of this study predate the infection). Cell type and time point are not known.

This clonotype was counted between two and nine times. This chain connects TRBV5-6 to TRBJ2-7, with a tentative D call TRBD1 (6 bases). Germline V lookup: CDR1 SGHDT, CDR2 YYEEEE. V lost 4 bases, J lost 3 bases, and 11 bases lay in between. The CDR3 is 13 residues long. This CDR3 is CASSQGQFYEQYF. CDR3 bases: TGTGCCAGCAGCCAAGGACAGTTCTACGAGCAGTACTTC.

The chain has TRBV20-1 and TRBJ2-3; 10 positions agree with TRBD1. With V trimmed by 7 bases and J by 4 bases, 2 bases remained unmatched. CDR3 length: 12 residues. Germline loops: CDR1 DFQATT, CDR2 SNEGSKA (reference sequence). The CDR3 sequence: CSVGQGADTQYF. For the CDR3, the DNA is TGCAGTGTCGGACAGGGGGCAGATACGCAGTATTTT.

This clonotype was recorded a few times. The chain carries TRBV5-1 and TRBJ2-4; D could derive from TRBD1 or TRBD2 (5 bases each). Germline V CDR1 and CDR2: SGHRS, YFSETQ. The CDR3 sequence is 13 residues long. Between the trimmed V and J ends, which lost 4 bases and 8 bases, there was a span of 13 bases. The CDR3 DNA reads as TGCGCCAGCAGCCTGGGGACCTTTGACATTCAGTACTTC. Amino acids: CASSLGTFDIQYF.

The chain employs TRBV5-5 and TRBJ1-5; D remains unclear. Germline lookup yields CDR1 SGHKS and CDR2 YYEKEE (reference sequence). This CDR3 has 15 residues. V dropped 0 bases and J dropped 4 bases, with 11 bases sitting between them. Here the CDR3 reads CASSLVGKQNQPQHF. CDR3 nucleotide sequence: TGTGCCAGCAGCTTGGTTGGGAAACAAAATCAGCCCCAGCATTTT. The whole variable domain, filled in from reference TRBV5-5 and TRBJ1-5, reads DAGVTQSPTHLIKTRGQQVTLRCSPISGHKSVSWYQQVLGQGPQFIFQYYEKEERGRGNFPDRFSARQFPNYSSELNVNALLLGDSALYLCASSLVGKQNQPQHFGDGTRLSIL.

Ten or more counts support this clonotype. The chain employs TRBV12-3 or TRBV12-4 and TRBJ1-1; D uncertain. This CDR3 has 13 residues. The germline V and J ends were trimmed by 2 bases and 0 bases, with 4 bases remaining between them. This CDR3 reads CASSLRMNTEAFF. The CDR3 DNA sequence: TGTGCCAGCAGTTTACGGATGAACACTGAAGCTTTCTTT.

The chain couples TRBV12-3 or TRBV12-4 to TRBJ2-7; tentatively, D is TRBD1 (7 bases). The ends were cut back, 5 bases at V and 2 bases at J, with 16 bases in the middle. The CDR3 consists of 15 residues. The CDR3 DNA follows: TGTGCCAGCAGTCCCCGGAGGGGGCGAGCCTACGAGCAGTACTTC. It yields the protein CASSPRRGRAYEQYF.

This sequence joins TRBV5-6 and TRBJ2-1; 7 bases are shared with TRBD1. Germline CDR1 reads SGHDT; CDR2 reads YYEEEE. The V gene end was trimmed by 7 bases and the J gene end by 5 bases; junction bases not matched to a gene: 9. This CDR3 has 14 amino acids. CDR3 in amino acids: CASVPPGQHNEQFF. The CDR3 bases are TGTGCCAGCGTACCGCCGGGACAGCACAATGAGCAGTTCTTC. The whole variable domain, filled in from reference TRBV5-6 and TRBJ2-1, reads DAGVTQSPTHLIKTRGQQVTLRCSPKSGHDTVSWYQQALGQGPQFIFQYYEEEERQRGNFPDRFSGHQFPNYSSELNVNALLLGDSALYLCASVPPGQHNEQFFGPGTRLTVL.

The sample holds many counts of this clonotype. This rearrangement joins TRBV18 to TRBJ1-2; 7 bases match TRBD1. The J segment lost 3 bases and the V segment lost 3 bases, leaving 7 bases of the junction unmatched. The CDR3 is made up of 15 amino acids. Per the germline V gene, CDR1 is KGHSH and CDR2 is LQKENI. The CDR3 region is CASSPKGAFDYGYTF. The CDR3 coding sequence is TGTGCCAGCTCACCGAAGGGGGCCTTTGACTATGGCTACACCTTC.

This clonotype appeared a few times. V and J are TRBV14 and TRBJ2-5; D unresolved. Germline V gives CDR1 SGHDN, CDR2 FVKESK. This CDR3 is built from 14 residues. Trimming left V 0 bases short and J 2 bases short, with 7 bases between. CDR3 nucleotides: TGTGCCAGCAGCCAAGATAGACTGCAAGAGACCCAGTACTTC. Amino acid sequence: CASSQDRLQETQYF. The whole variable domain, remainder taken from reference TRBV14 and TRBJ2-5, is EAGVTQFPSHSVIEKGQTVTLRCDPISGHDNLYWYRRVMGKEIKFLLHFVKESKQDESGMPNNRFLAERTGGTYSTLKVQPAELEDSGVYFCASSQDRLQETQYFGPGTRLLVL.

This clonotype appeared a few times. The gene calls are TRBV7-9 and TRBJ2-2, with TRBD2 matching over 9 bases. The CDR3 has 16 residues. CDR1 SEHNR and CDR2 FQNEAQ come from the germline V gene (reference sequence). J gave up 3 bases and V 1 base, and 3 bases lay outside the gene matches. CDR3 sequence (DNA): TGTGCCAGCAGCTTAGGACTAGCGGAGTACACCGGGGAGCTGTTTTTT. It specifies CASSLGLAEYTGELFF.

This clonotype appeared a few times. V is TRBV6-2 or TRBV6-3 and J is TRBJ2-7; a possible D gene is TRBD1 (6 bases). Trimming removed 5 bases at V and 4 bases at J, with 12 bases between. Germline V CDR1 and CDR2: MNHEY, SVGEGT. This CDR3 region has 13 residues. Written as DNA, the CDR3 is TGTGCCAGCAGTCACCGGGACATTTACGAGCAGTACTTC. Its translation is CASSHRDIYEQYF.

This clonotype occurred a few times. This sequence joins TRBV5-1 and TRBJ2-1; a possible D gene is TRBD1 (6 bases). The CDR3 is made up of 14 amino acids. V was clipped by 0 bases and J by 12 bases, with 16 bases between them. The germline gives CDR1 SGHRS, CDR2 YFSETQ. The CDR3 here is CASSLASGEPGQFF. The CDR3 bases are TGCGCCAGCAGCTTGGCCTCAGGGGAACCGGGGCAGTTCTTC.

The rearrangement links TRBV12-3 or TRBV12-4 to TRBJ2-5; possibly TRBD1 for D (6 bases). The V gene lost 7 bases and the J gene lost 5 bases, with 23 bases spanning the gap. The CDR3 has 16 residues. The CDR3 spells CASMRWDTGWNETQYF. CDR3 nucleotide sequence: TGTGCCAGCATGAGGTGGGACACCGGTTGGAACGAGACCCAGTACTTC.

The chain is built from TRBV9 and TRBJ2-7; a weak D match, TRBD2 (6 bases). V was clipped by 0 bases and J by 0 bases, with 13 bases between them. The CDR3 length is 16 residues. Looked up from germline, CDR1 is SGDLS and CDR2 is YYNGEE. The CDR3 sequence: CASSVESSGVSYEQYF. In DNA form, the CDR3 reads TGTGCCAGCAGCGTAGAGTCCTCGGGGGTCTCCTACGAGCAGTACTTC.

This sequence joins TRBV7-8 and TRBJ1-6, with D hard to call. Deletions cut 3 bases from V and 0 bases from J, with 6 bases between. CDR3 length equals 15 residues. Germline V gene sequence: CDR1 SGHVS, CDR2 FQNEAQ. The CDR3 spells CASSLESSYNSPLHF. The CDR3 DNA is TGTGCCAGCAGCTTGGAAAGCTCCTATAATTCACCCCTCCACTTT.

This clonotype came up a few times. Germline is not matched at one junction end, which may reflect a read error. The chain employs TRBV7-7 and TRBJ2-3; no clear D gene. The germline CDR1 and CDR2 sequences are SSHAT and FNYEAQ (reference sequence). This CDR3 has 14 amino acids. As DNA, the CDR3 is TGTGCTAGCAGCTTATCTGTCTTTGTGGATACGCAGTATTTT. Protein sequence: CASSLSVFVDTQYF.

This clonotype was seen at least ten times. This chain connects TRBV19 to TRBJ2-7; no firm D call. Germline V gene sequence: CDR1 LNHDA, CDR2 SQIVND (reference sequence). This CDR3 comprises 19 residues. Trimming took 4 bases from V and 3 from J, leaving 28 bases between them. CDR3 nucleotide sequence: TGTGCCAGTAGTAAACCCTTCTCGTCGACTTACGGAGTACTCTACGAGCAGTACTTC. Residues: CASSKPFSSTYGVLYEQYF.

The rearrangement joins TRBV12-3 or TRBV12-4 to TRBJ2-5; perhaps D is TRBD1 or TRBD2 (5 bases each). Trimming removed 7 bases at V and 7 bases at J, with 19 bases between. The CDR3 runs to 14 residues. The CDR3 DNA follows: TGTGCCAGCACCCGGGACGCATGGGACGGGACCCAGTACTTC. Its translation is CASTRDAWDGTQYF.

This clonotype was counted only a few times. The gene calls are TRBV6-4 and TRBJ2-1; D is ambiguous. V was cut by 3 bases and J by 9 bases, with 12 bases left in between. Per the germline V gene, CDR1 is MRHNA and CDR2 is SNTAGT. This CDR3 region has 13 residues. CDR3 nucleotides: TGTGCCAGCAGTGAACAAGGGCCGGGTGAGCAGTTCTTC. This gives the protein CASSEQGPGEQFF.

The chain links TRBV5-1 to TRBJ1-2; TRBD1 matches 8 bases. This CDR3 has 14 amino acids. Trimming at V came to 4 bases and at J to 8 bases, leaving 10 bases not matched to a gene. Germline V gives CDR1 SGHRS, CDR2 YFSETQ. The CDR3 here is CASSHYDRGSGYTF. In nucleotides, the CDR3 is TGCGCCAGCAGCCACTATGACAGGGGATCCGGCTACACCTTC.

This chain connects TRBV12-3 or TRBV12-4 to TRBJ1-1, with D possibly being TRBD1 (5 bases). The germline V and J ends were trimmed by 5 bases and 4 bases, with 14 bases remaining between them. The CDR3 runs 14 residues. In DNA, the CDR3 is TGTGCCAGCAGTCCTCGTCCGGGGGGCACTGAAGCTTTCTTT. The encoded protein is CASSPRPGGTEAFF.

The chain joins TRBV6-5 to TRBJ2-7, with a weak D call TRBD1 (6 bases). V lost 6 bases to trimming and J lost 3 bases, with 12 bases between them. The CDR3 runs to 13 residues. The V gene's germline CDR1 is MNHEY and CDR2 SVGAGI. The CDR3 is CASRPGHHYEQYF. In DNA, the CDR3 is TGTGCCAGCAGGCCGGGACACCACTACGAGCAGTACTTC.

This clonotype appeared a few times. V usage is TRBV6-5 and J usage is TRBJ2-5, with 8 nucleotides matching TRBD2. V lost 5 bases, J lost 3 bases, and 8 bases stayed unmatched. CDR3 length equals 15 residues. The germline CDR1 and CDR2 sequences are MNHEY and SVGAGI. CDR3 DNA sequence: TGTGCCAGCAGTCCTCATGGTAGCGGGAAAGAGACCCAGTACTTC. It encodes CASSPHGSGKETQYF.

This clonotype was seen more than once but under ten times. The V call is TRBV18, the J call TRBJ1-4; D unresolved. Germline assignment: CDR1 KGHSH and CDR2 LQKENI. The CDR3 spans 12 residues. V shed 3 bases and J shed 8 bases, with 7 bases lying between them. CDR3 nucleotides: TGTGCCAGCTCACCCGCCGGAGAAAAACTGTTTTTT. Its translation: CASSPAGEKLFF.

The V and J genes are TRBV30 and TRBJ2-3, with 7 bases matching TRBD1. The J segment lost 2 bases and the V segment lost 5 bases, leaving 13 bases of the junction unmatched. This CDR3 has 16 residues. The germline gives CDR1 GTSNPN, CDR2 SVGIG (reference sequence). The CDR3: CAWYPRGPSYTDTQYF. The DNA for the CDR3 is TGTGCCTGGTATCCGAGGGGGCCCTCCTACACAGATACGCAGTATTTT.

The gene calls are TRBV24-1 and TRBJ2-2; no clear D. The CDR3 is 15 residues long. Germline CDR1 is KGHDR and CDR2 is SFDVKD. V gave up 4 bases and J gave up 1 base, with 9 bases separating them. CDR3 in DNA: TGTGCCACCAGTGACCTCAAGTTGAACACCGGGGAGCTGTTTTTT. This gives the protein CATSDLKLNTGELFF.